This T cell receptor beta chain was observed in a study of blood T cell repertoires in COVID-19. The repertoire was sequenced with immunoSEQ multiplex PCR; TCRdb's copy has only in-frame clones and lacks some. The sample holds 250,000 to 300,000 clones; 65% to 90% are singletons and the top ten take around 14%. This CDR3 has 13 amino acids. V gave up 6 bases and J gave up 9 bases; unmatched junction bases: 5. The J gene is TRBJ2-1, the V gene TRBV12-3 or TRBV12-4, with TRBD1 matching over 10 bases. This clonotype was obtained from a woman in her seventies with COVID-19, enrolled during active disease. The specimen was peripheral blood. The CDR3 nucleotides read TGTGCCAGCAGCATGGACAGGGGGAGTGAGCAGTTCTTC. Translation gives CASSMDRGSEQFF.